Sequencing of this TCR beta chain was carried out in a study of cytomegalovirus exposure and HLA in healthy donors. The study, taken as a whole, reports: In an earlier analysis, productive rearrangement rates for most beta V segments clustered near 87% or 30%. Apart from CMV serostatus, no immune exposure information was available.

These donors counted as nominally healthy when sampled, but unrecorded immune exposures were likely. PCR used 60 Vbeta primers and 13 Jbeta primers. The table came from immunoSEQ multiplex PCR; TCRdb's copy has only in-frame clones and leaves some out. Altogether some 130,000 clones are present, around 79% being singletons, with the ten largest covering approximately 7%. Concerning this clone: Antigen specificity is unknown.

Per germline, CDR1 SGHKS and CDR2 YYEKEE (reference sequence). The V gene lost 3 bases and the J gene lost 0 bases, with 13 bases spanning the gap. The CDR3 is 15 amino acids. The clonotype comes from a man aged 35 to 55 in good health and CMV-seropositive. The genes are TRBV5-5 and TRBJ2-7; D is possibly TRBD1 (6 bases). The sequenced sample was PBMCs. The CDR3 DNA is TGTGCCAGCAGCTCCTCGGGACACCTCTCCTACGAGCAGTACTTC. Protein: CASSSSGHLSYEQYF. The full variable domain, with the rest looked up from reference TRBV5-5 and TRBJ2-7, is DAGVTQSPTHLIKTRGQQVTLRCSPISGHKSVSWYQQVLGQGPQFIFQYYEKEERGRGNFPDRFSARQFPNYSSELNVNALLLGDSALYLCASSSSGHLSYEQYFGPGTRLTVT.